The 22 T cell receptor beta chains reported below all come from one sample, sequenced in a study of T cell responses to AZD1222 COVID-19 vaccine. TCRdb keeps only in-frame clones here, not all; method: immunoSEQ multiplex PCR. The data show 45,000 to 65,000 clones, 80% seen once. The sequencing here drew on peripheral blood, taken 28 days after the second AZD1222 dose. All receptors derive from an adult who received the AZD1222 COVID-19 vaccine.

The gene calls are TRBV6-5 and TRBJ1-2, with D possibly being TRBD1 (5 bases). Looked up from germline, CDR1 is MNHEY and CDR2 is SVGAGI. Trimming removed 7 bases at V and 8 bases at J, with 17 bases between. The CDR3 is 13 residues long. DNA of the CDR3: TGTGCCAGCACCCCAGGCGGGGGGGTGGGCTACACCTTC. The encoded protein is CASTPGGGVGYTF.

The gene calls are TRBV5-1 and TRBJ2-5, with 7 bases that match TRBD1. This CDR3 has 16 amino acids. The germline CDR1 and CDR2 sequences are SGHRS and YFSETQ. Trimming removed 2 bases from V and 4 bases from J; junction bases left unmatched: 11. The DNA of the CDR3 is TGCGCCAGCAGCTTCTTCGGACAGGCTAGGGCAGAGACCCAGTACTTC. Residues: CASSFFGQARAETQYF. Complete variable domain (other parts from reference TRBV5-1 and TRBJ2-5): KAGVTQTPRYLIKTRGQQVTLSCSPISGHRSVSWYQQTPGQGLQFLFEYFSETQRNKGNFPGRFSGRQFSNSRSEMNVSTLELGDSALYLCASSFFGQARAETQYFGPGTRLLVL.

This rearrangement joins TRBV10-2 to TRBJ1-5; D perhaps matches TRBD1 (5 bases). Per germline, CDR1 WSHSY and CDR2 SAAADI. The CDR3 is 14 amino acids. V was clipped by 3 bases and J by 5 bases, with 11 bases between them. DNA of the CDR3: TGCGCCAGCAGTGATACGGGGCCACATCAGCCCCAGCATTTT. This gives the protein CASSDTGPHQPQHF.

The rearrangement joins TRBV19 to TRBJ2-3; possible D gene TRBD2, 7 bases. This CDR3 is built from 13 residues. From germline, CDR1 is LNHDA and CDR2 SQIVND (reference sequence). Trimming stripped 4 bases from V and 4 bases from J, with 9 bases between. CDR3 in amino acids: CASSRGGPDTQYF. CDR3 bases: TGTGCCAGTAGTAGGGGGGGGCCAGATACGCAGTATTTT.

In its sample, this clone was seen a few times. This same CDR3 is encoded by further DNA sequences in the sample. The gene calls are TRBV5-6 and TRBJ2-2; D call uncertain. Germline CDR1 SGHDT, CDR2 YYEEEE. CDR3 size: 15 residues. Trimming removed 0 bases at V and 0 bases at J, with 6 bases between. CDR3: CASSLGRTNTGELFF. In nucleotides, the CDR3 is TGTGCCAGCAGCTTGGGTAGGACGAACACCGGGGAGCTGTTTTTT.

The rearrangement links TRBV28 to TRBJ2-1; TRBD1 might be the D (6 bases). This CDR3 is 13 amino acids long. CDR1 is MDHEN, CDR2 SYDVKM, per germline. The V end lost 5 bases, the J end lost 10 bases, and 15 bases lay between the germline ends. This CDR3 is CASSTLNRVEQFF. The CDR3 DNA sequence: TGTGCCAGCAGTACCCTCAACAGGGTCGAGCAGTTCTTC.

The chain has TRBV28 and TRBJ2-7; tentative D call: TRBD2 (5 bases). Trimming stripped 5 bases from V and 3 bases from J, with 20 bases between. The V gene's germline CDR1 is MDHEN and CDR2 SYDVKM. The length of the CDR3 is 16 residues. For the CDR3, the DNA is TGTGCCAGCAGTCCCACTTCTAGCAGGATATTCTACGAGCAGTACTTC. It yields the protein CASSPTSSRIFYEQYF.

The CDR3 here is CASSLSGTSGNTIYF. CDR3 sequence (DNA): TGTGCCAGCAGTTTGTCAGGGACCTCTGGAAACACCATATATTTT. The genes are TRBV2 and TRBJ1-3; maybe TRBD1 (5 bases). Trimming took off 5 bases at V and 0 bases at J, with 11 bases between the two ends. CDR1 is SNHLY, CDR2 FYNNEI, per germline. The CDR3 is 15 amino acids.

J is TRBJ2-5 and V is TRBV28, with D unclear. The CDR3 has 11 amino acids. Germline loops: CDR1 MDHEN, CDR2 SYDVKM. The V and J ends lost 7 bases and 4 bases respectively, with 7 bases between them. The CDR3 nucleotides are TGTGCCAGCAAGGACGGAGAGACCCAGTACTTC. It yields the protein CASKDGETQYF.

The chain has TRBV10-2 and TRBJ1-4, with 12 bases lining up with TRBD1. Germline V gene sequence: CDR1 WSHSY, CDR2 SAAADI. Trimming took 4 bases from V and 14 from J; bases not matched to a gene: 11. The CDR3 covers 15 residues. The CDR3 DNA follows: TGCGCCAGCAGTGGACCGGGACAGGGGGCGCGAGACCTGTTTTTT. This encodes CASSGPGQGARDLFF.

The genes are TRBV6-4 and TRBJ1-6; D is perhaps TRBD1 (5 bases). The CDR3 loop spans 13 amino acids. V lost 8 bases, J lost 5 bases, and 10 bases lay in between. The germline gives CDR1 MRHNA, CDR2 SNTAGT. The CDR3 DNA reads TGTGCCAGCCGGGACTACGATAATTCACCCCTCCACTTT. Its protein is CASRDYDNSPLHF.

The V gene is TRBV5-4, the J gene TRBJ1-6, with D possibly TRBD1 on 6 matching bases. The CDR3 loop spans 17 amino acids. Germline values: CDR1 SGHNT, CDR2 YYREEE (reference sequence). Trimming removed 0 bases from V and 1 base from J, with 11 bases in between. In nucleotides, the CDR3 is TGTGCCAGCAGCTTGGACAGGGCAACGTCCTATAATTCACCCCTCCACTTT. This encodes CASSLDRATSYNSPLHF. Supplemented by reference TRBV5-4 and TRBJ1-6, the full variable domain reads ETGVTQSPTHLIKTRGQQVTLRCSSQSGHNTVSWYQQALGQGPQFIFQYYREEENGRGNFPPRFSGLQFPNYSSELNVNALELDDSALYLCASSLDRATSYNSPLHFGNGTRLTVT.

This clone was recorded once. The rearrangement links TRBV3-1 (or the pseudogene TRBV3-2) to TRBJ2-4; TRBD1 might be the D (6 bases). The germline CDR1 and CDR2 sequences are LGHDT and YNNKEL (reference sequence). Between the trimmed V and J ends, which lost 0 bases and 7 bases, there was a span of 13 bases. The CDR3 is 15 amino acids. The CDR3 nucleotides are TGTGCCAGCAGCCAAGATCAGGGGCGGTGGAACATTCAGTACTTC. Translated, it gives CASSQDQGRWNIQYF.

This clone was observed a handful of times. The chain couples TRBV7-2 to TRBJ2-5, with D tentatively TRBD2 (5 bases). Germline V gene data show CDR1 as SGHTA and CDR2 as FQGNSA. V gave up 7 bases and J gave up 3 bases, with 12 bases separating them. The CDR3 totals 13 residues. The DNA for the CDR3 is TGTGCCAGCACACACGAGGGCAAAGAGACCCAGTACTTC. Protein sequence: CASTHEGKETQYF.

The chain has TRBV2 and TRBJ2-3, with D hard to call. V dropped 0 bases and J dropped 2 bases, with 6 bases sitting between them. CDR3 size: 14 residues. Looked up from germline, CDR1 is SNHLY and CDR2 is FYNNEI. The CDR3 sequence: CASSEALVTDTQYF. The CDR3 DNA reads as TGTGCCAGCAGTGAAGCCTTGGTCACAGATACGCAGTATTTT.

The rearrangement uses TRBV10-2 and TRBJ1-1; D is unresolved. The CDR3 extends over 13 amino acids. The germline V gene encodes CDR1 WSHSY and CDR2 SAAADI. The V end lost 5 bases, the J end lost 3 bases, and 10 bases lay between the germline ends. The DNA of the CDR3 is TGCGCCAGCAGTTTCGACTCCTACACTGAAGCTTTCTTT. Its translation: CASSFDSYTEAFF.

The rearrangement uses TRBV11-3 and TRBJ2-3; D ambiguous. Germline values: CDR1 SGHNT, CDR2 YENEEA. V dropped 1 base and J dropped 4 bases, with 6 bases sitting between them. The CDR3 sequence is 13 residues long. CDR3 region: CASSLGDSDTQYF. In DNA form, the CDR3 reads TGTGCCAGCAGCTTAGGAGATTCAGATACGCAGTATTTT.

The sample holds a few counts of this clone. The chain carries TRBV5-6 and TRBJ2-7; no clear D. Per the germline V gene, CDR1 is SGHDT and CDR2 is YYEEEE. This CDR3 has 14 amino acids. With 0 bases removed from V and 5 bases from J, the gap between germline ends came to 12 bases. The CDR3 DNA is TGTGCCAGCAGCTTGGGGGGTAGGTTGGACGAGCAGTACTTC. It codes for CASSLGGRLDEQYF. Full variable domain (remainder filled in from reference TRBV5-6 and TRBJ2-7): DAGVTQSPTHLIKTRGQQVTLRCSPKSGHDTVSWYQQALGQGPQFIFQYYEEEERQRGNFPDRFSGHQFPNYSSELNVNALLLGDSALYLCASSLGGRLDEQYFGPGTRLTVT.

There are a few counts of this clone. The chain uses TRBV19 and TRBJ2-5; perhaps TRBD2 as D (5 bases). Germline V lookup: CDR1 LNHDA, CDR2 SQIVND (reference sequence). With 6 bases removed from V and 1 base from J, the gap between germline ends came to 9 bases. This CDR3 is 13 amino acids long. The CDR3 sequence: CASSFGLQETQYF. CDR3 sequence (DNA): TGTGCCAGTAGCTTTGGACTCCAAGAGACCCAGTACTTC.

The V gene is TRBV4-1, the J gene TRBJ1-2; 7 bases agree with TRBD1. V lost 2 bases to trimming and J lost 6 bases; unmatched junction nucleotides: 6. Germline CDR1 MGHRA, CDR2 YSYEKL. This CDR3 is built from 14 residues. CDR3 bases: TGCGCCAGCAGCCAACCTGGGACAGCGAATGGCTACACCTTC. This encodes CASSQPGTANGYTF.

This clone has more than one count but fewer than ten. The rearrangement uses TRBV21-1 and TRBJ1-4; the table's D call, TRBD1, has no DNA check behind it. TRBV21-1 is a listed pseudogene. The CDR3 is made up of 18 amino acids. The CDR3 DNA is TGTGCCAGCAGCCTAAAGCTCCACGCCGGGACAGGGTATGAAAAACTGTTTTTT. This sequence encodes CASSLKLHAGTGYEKLFF.

The CDR3 DNA sequence: TGCAGCGCCGCCGGGACAGGGCACAATGGCTACACCTTC. It translates to CSAAGTGHNGYTF. The chain recombines TRBV29-1 with TRBJ1-2, with 9 bases aligning to TRBD1. Per germline, CDR1 SQVTM and CDR2 ANQGSEA. The V and J ends lost 7 bases and 6 bases, in that order; junction bases with no gene match: 9. The CDR3 sequence is 13 residues long. Using reference TRBV29-1 and TRBJ1-2 for the parts outside the CDR3, the full variable domain is SAVISQKPSRDICQRGTSLTIQCQVDSQVTMMFWYRQQPGQSLTLIATANQGSEATYESGFVIDKFPISRPNLTFSTLTVSNMSPEDSSIYLCSAAGTGHNGYTFGSGTRLTVV.